A selection of T cell receptor beta chains follows, all from one sample in a study of T-cell memory formation after mild COVID-19. MiXCR, applied by TCRdb to the 5' RACE reads, yields one record per CDR3 protein. This table holds 250,000 or so distinct CDR3 sequences, under 20% found once. Input material: PBMCs or a T cell subset sorted from them (not recorded which). These receptors were collected from a man between 18 and 29 years old who had mild COVID-19 (a few samples of this study predate the infection). Cell type and time point are not known. CDR3s include the opening cysteine and the closing phenylalanine or tryptophan. Clone sizes are given selectively: once, few, many, or a class where the clone is expanded.

clone_size: NA
v_call: TRBV5-1
j_call: TRBJ1-2
cdr3_aa: CASSYQGGEGGYTF

clone_size: many
v_call: TRBV7-9
j_call: TRBJ2-3
cdr3_aa: CASSHGTGGTDTQYF

clone_size: NA
v_call: TRBV9
j_call: TRBJ2-3
cdr3_aa: CASSVDSSTDTQYF

clone_size: NA
v_call: TRBV6-5
j_call: TRBJ2-7
cdr3_aa: CASSLRGGAGYEQYF

clone_size: few
v_call: TRBV6-5
j_call: TRBJ2-2
cdr3_aa: CASRLGQPNTGELFF

clone_size: few
v_call: TRBV20-1
j_call: TRBJ1-2
cdr3_aa: CSAPGQGAAGGGYTF

clone_size: NA
v_call: TRBV6-2/TRBV6-3
j_call: TRBJ2-3
cdr3_aa: CASKGYVTDTQYF

clone_size: many
v_call: TRBV4-1
j_call: TRBJ2-2
cdr3_aa: CASSQLGTGELFF

clone_size: many
v_call: TRBV12-3/TRBV12-4
j_call: TRBJ2-1
cdr3_aa: CASSLVQGNEQFF

clone_size: few
v_call: TRBV2
j_call: TRBJ2-2
cdr3_aa: CASSEEIGELFF

clone_size: NA
v_call: TRBV28
j_call: TRBJ2-3
cdr3_aa: CASIPSGVVADTQYF

clone_size: NA
v_call: TRBV7-9
j_call: TRBJ1-1
cdr3_aa: CASSVEAFF

clone_size: NA
v_call: TRBV12-3/TRBV12-4
j_call: TRBJ2-4
cdr3_aa: CASSWGIGRNIQYF

clone_size: few
v_call: TRBV7-6
j_call: TRBJ2-3
cdr3_aa: CASSLLAGASTDTQYF

clone_size: NA
v_call: TRBV30
j_call: TRBJ1-4
cdr3_aa: CAWSGGGFYEKLFF

clone_size: few
v_call: TRBV29-1
j_call: TRBJ2-5
cdr3_aa: CSVDFDRSKETQYF

clone_size: few
v_call: TRBV7-8
j_call: TRBJ2-3
cdr3_aa: CASSRPEQGRVSTDTQYF

clone_size: NA
v_call: TRBV2
j_call: TRBJ2-7
cdr3_aa: CASSEYRGEGEQYF

clone_size: many
v_call: TRBV15
j_call: TRBJ1-2
cdr3_aa: CATSRDLTGWSGYTF

clone_size: few
v_call: TRBV20-1
j_call: TRBJ1-2
cdr3_aa: CSASLLDRILTNYGYTF

clone_size: many
v_call: TRBV5-1
j_call: TRBJ2-3
cdr3_aa: CASSLVGPTDTQYF

clone_size: NA
v_call: TRBV7-2
j_call: TRBJ2-1
cdr3_aa: CASSPWTSGGDNEQFF

clone_size: NA
v_call: TRBV15
j_call: TRBJ2-2
cdr3_aa: CATSSRISTGELFF

clone_size: few
v_call: TRBV4-3
j_call: TRBJ2-7
cdr3_aa: CASSQDPYRSGEQYF

clone_size: NA
v_call: TRBV4-2
j_call: TRBJ2-1
cdr3_aa: CASSQERGHGAGEQFF

clone_size: few
v_call: TRBV12-3/TRBV12-4
j_call: TRBJ2-1
cdr3_aa: CASILEGARKQFF

clone_size: NA
v_call: TRBV6-2/TRBV6-3
j_call: TRBJ2-7
cdr3_aa: CASIPTAATYEQYF

clone_size: NA
v_call: TRBV6-2/TRBV6-3
j_call: TRBJ1-1
cdr3_aa: CASSYQWGTMNTEAFF

clone_size: few
v_call: TRBV3-1
j_call: TRBJ2-1
cdr3_aa: CASSEQVYNEQFF

clone_size: few
v_call: TRBV28
j_call: TRBJ1-1
cdr3_aa: CASPSRSGEAFF

clone_size: few
v_call: TRBV6-6
j_call: TRBJ1-1
cdr3_aa: CASSYSDSGNTEAFF

clone_size: many
v_call: TRBV5-1
j_call: TRBJ2-5
cdr3_aa: CASSFQGGETQYF

clone_size: NA
v_call: TRBV7-8
j_call: TRBJ1-1
cdr3_aa: CASSLEGQGGPEAFF

clone_size: NA
v_call: TRBV20-1
j_call: TRBJ1-6
cdr3_aa: CSARSIGQGNSPLHF

clone_size: NA
v_call: TRBV5-1
j_call: TRBJ2-1
cdr3_aa: CASSDSGTHYNEQFF

clone_size: NA
v_call: TRBV6-5
j_call: TRBJ1-1
cdr3_aa: CASRPRTGTHPEAFF

clone_size: NA
v_call: TRBV6-5
j_call: TRBJ2-7
cdr3_aa: CASSSSGLSYEQYF

clone_size: NA
v_call: TRBV9
j_call: TRBJ1-2
cdr3_aa: CASSVVPGSEYGYTF

clone_size: NA
v_call: TRBV7-2
j_call: TRBJ2-3
cdr3_aa: CASSPFSGTDTQYF

clone_size: NA
v_call: TRBV6-5
j_call: TRBJ1-6
cdr3_aa: CASTRQGDSPLHF

clone_size: NA
v_call: TRBV10-3
j_call: TRBJ2-1
cdr3_aa: CAISSGGAQNEQFF

clone_size: NA
v_call: TRBV30
j_call: TRBJ2-7
cdr3_aa: CAWTKRDMSSYEQYF

clone_size: NA
v_call: TRBV6-2/TRBV6-3
j_call: TRBJ1-3
cdr3_aa: CASRWTASSGNTIYF

clone_size: NA
v_call: TRBV5-1
j_call: TRBJ1-1
cdr3_aa: CASSLERGFEAFF

clone_size: few
v_call: TRBV6-5
j_call: TRBJ2-3
cdr3_aa: CASSQFWADTQYF

clone_size: NA
v_call: TRBV6-5
j_call: TRBJ2-2
cdr3_aa: CASRWGRGTGELFF

clone_size: NA
v_call: TRBV4-1
j_call: TRBJ2-3
cdr3_aa: CASSQDPPGTDTQYF

clone_size: NA
v_call: TRBV9
j_call: TRBJ1-2
cdr3_aa: CASSVTGQGIDGYTF